This T cell receptor (beta chain) was identified in a study of blood T cell repertoires in COVID-19. Background on the study: The United States, Italy and Spain provided the acute and convalescent COVID-19 samples. The analysed material was cDNA or gDNA that came from T cells, B-cell-depleted T cells, or PBMCs.

Profiling relied on immunoSEQ multiplex PCR, and the TCRdb table lists in-frame clones only, not all of them. The profile shows about 200,000 clones, roughly 82% of them singletons. Study members were between about 18 and 95 years old and lived in about two dozen US regions. The length of the CDR3 is 17 residues. From germline, CDR1 is MDHEN and CDR2 SYDVKM. V lost 7 bases to trimming and J lost 7 bases; unmatched junction nucleotides: 13. The clonotype originates from a man aged 40-50 years with acute COVID-19. The sample consisted of PBMCs or T cells enriched from blood (not recorded which). The chain recombines TRBV28 with TRBJ2-1, with 13 positions matching TRBD2. The CDR3 is CASKTSWTSGSTNEQFF. DNA of the CDR3: TGTGCCAGCAAAACCTCGTGGACTAGCGGGAGTACTAATGAGCAGTTCTTC.